This T cell receptor (beta chain) was profiled in a study of T cells in localized non-small cell lung cancer. General study points: Since sequencing was restricted to only one region of the tumor, intratumor heterogeneity remains a possibility.

The V gene end was trimmed by 4 bases and the J gene end by 6 bases; junction bases not matched to a gene: 6. Germline V gene lookup returns CDR1 SGHAT and CDR2 FQNNGV. The CDR3 totals 14 residues. As to this clone: The target antigen is unknown.

The protocol was immunoSEQ multiplex PCR, while the TCRdb copy is restricted to in-frame clones and leaves out a portion. The table has over 25,000 clones, about nine tenths seen once. J is TRBJ2-1 and V is TRBV11-2, with 7 bases matching TRBD2. The receptor comes from a woman aged 35-70 years with stage I lung adenocarcinoma. Sequencing was performed on peripheral blood, taken before any cancer treatment. The CDR3: CASSSRPGGNEQFF. The CDR3 DNA follows: TGTGCCAGCAGCTCCCGGCCGGGGGGCAATGAGCAGTTCTTC.